Ten or more counts support the clone carrying this TCR beta chain. No antigen is known for it. The sample belongs to a study of CD8+CD57+ T cells in acquired aplastic anemia. Study overall: The mean DNA yield obtained from sorted CD4+ and CD8+ cells came to approximately 3 ug.

By flow cytometry, patients selected for sequencing had shown an expansion of CD8+CD57+ cells. Patients had undergone no therapy by the time their blood was sampled. Template material for TCR beta VDJ and CDR3 profiling consisted of genomic DNA. TCRdb reprocessed the reads with MiXCR, giving one entry per CDR3 protein. The table shows about 470,000 distinct CDR3 sequences, with approximately 33% occurring only once. Overall study findings and caveats: Overlapping CD8+ CDR3 repertoires of patients and controls contained some 27 shared sequences. Simpson's diversity of CD8+ cells was not significantly different in patients compared with controls.

Sequencing was performed on sorted CD4+, CD8+, or CD8+CD57+ T cells (not recorded which) from PBMCs. This receptor was obtained from a human donor with aplastic anemia.

For the CDR3, the DNA is TGCAGTGCTTGGACAGGTTTCTATGGCTACACCTTC. This gives the protein CSAWTGFYGYTF. The chain combines TRBV20-1 with TRBJ1-2, with TRBD1 identical over 7 bases. Germline V gene lookup returns CDR1 DFQATT and CDR2 SNEGSKA (reference sequence). J was trimmed by 4 bases and V by 5 bases; bases with no gene match: 4. This CDR3 has 12 residues.